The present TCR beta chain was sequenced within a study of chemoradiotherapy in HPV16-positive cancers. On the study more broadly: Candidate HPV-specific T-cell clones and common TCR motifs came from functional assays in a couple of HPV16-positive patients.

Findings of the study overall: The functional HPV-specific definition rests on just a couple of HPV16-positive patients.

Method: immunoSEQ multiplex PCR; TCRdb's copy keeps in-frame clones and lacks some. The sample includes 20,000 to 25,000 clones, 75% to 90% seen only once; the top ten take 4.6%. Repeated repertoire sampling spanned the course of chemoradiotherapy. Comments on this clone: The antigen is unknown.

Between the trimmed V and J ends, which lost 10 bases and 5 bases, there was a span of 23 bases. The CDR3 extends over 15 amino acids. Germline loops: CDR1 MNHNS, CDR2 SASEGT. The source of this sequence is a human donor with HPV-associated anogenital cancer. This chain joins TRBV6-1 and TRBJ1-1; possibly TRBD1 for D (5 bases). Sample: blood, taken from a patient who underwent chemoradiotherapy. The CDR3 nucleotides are TGTGCCACCAGCCCCGAGGCGGGGGGATGGACTGAAGCTTTCTTT. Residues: CATSPEAGGWTEAFF.